This is a list of T cell receptor beta chains from one sample in a study of early T cells in non-severe SARS-CoV-2 infection. TCRdb redid the calling of the 5' RACE reads with MiXCR, one entry per CDR3 protein. The sample records 100,000 to 150,000 distinct CDR3 sequences, 15% being singletons. The sequenced sample was whole blood. Every receptor here comes from an adult who was a healthcare worker with PCR-confirmed SARS-CoV-2 infection or an uninfected control (not recorded which). The CDR3 runs from the conserved cysteine through the conserved F or W. A D gene is named only where the DNA matches it firmly.

J: TRBJ2-5; V: TRBV9; D: TRBD2; CDR3: CASSVAAGGPETQYF
J: TRBJ2-7; V: TRBV7-2; D: NA; CDR3: CASSPRGGVYEQYF
J: TRBJ2-7; V: TRBV29-1; D: TRBD1; CDR3: CSVTTGGHEQYF
J: TRBJ2-1; V: TRBV7-8; D: NA; CDR3: CASSPWTATEQFF
J: TRBJ2-7; V: TRBV3-1; D: NA; CDR3: CAGRYEQYF
J: TRBJ1-1; V: TRBV10-2; D: NA; CDR3: CASKTWDVEGTEAFF
J: TRBJ2-3; V: TRBV11-1; D: NA; CDR3: CASSLSGSAGLTDTQYF
J: TRBJ2-1; V: TRBV10-2; D: NA; CDR3: CASSDVVGEQFF
J: TRBJ2-3; V: TRBV20-1; D: TRBD2; CDR3: CSAYFSGRGGRNTQYF
J: TRBJ1-3; V: TRBV18; D: NA; CDR3: CASSPIPRSGNTIYF
J: TRBJ2-7; V: TRBV5-1; D: NA; CDR3: CASSLGTDSYEQYF
J: TRBJ2-4; V: TRBV7-6; D: NA; CDR3: CASSLGGTNIQYF
J: TRBJ1-2; V: TRBV6-6; D: NA; CDR3: CATQAGFGYTF
J: TRBJ1-5; V: TRBV12-3/TRBV12-4; D: NA; CDR3: CASSPNNQPQHF
J: TRBJ2-5; V: TRBV12-3/TRBV12-4; D: NA; CDR3: CASSKGRGGSETQYF
J: TRBJ2-1; V: TRBV30; D: NA; CDR3: CAWTDERFF
J: TRBJ2-2; V: TRBV6-6; D: TRBD2; CDR3: CASSPRGLAGTGELFF
J: TRBJ2-1; V: TRBV7-3; D: TRBD1; CDR3: CASSAGQGVGEQFF
J: TRBJ2-5; V: TRBV20-1; D: NA; CDR3: CSASLGRMQETQYF
J: TRBJ2-3; V: TRBV2; D: TRBD1; CDR3: CASPIRGTGNTDTQYF
J: TRBJ2-3; V: TRBV6-5; D: TRBD2; CDR3: CATGRASGATDTQYF
J: TRBJ1-1; V: TRBV6-5; D: NA; CDR3: CASSYTDRGPEAFF
J: TRBJ2-2; V: TRBV29-1; D: NA; CDR3: CSVGGAGELFF
J: TRBJ1-1; V: TRBV10-3; D: NA; CDR3: CAITPGMNTEAFF
J: TRBJ1-2; V: TRBV4-1; D: NA; CDR3: CASSQGVRADYGYTF
J: TRBJ1-4; V: TRBV4-1; D: TRBD1; CDR3: CASSFGTDPATNEKLFF
J: TRBJ2-4; V: TRBV6-1; D: NA; CDR3: CASSEVWVGQYF
J: TRBJ2-5; V: TRBV29-1; D: NA; CDR3: CSVGDPPWTQYF
J: TRBJ1-4; V: TRBV6-6; D: TRBD1; CDR3: CASSPTGGRNEKLFF
J: TRBJ1-3; V: TRBV15; D: NA; CDR3: CATSSSILSGNTIYF
J: TRBJ1-1; V: TRBV3-1; D: TRBD1; CDR3: CASSQEGQGATRAEAFF
J: TRBJ2-5; V: TRBV29-1; D: NA; CDR3: CSVAQTIRETQYF
J: TRBJ2-3; V: TRBV15; D: NA; CDR3: CATSRDPLYTQYF
J: TRBJ1-2; V: TRBV19; D: NA; CDR3: CASSIDQRGGYTF
J: TRBJ2-3; V: TRBV5-1; D: NA; CDR3: CASSLRDFTDTQYF
J: TRBJ2-2; V: TRBV7-8; D: TRBD1; CDR3: CASTLTGETGELFF
J: TRBJ2-2; V: TRBV9; D: NA; CDR3: CASSATATGNTGELFF
J: TRBJ1-1; V: TRBV5-1; D: NA; CDR3: CASSAGPNNKVEAFF
J: TRBJ1-1; V: TRBV10-3; D: NA; CDR3: CAISERVGGRLNTEAFF
J: TRBJ1-5; V: TRBV27; D: NA; CDR3: CASSLAPNQPQHF
J: TRBJ2-4; V: TRBV6-2/TRBV6-3; D: NA; CDR3: CASSSPGDGNIQYF